This TCR beta chain was recovered during a study of T cells after yellow fever vaccination. Study at large: The authors prepared low-cell-number fractions using SMART-Seq v4 Ultra Low Input. Study-wide findings and caveats: Few clonotypes appeared in both CD4 and CD8 compartments.

Turning to this clonotype: The antigen is undetermined.

Germline loops: CDR1 MGHRA, CDR2 YSYEKL. J gave up 5 bases and V 4 bases, and 7 bases lay outside the gene matches. The CDR3 loop spans 15 amino acids. Making TCR cDNA involved 5'RACE template switching, which added UMIs and a universal primer site. TCRdb re-called the 5' RACE reads with MiXCR, one entry per CDR3 protein. In the table there are roughly 160,000 distinct CDR3 sequences, around 9% of which are singletons. This specimen consisted of CD8+ T cells sorted from PBMCs, obtained 45 days after the yellow fever booster vaccination. This clonotype was obtained from a man younger than 30 who received the YFV17D yellow fever vaccine. The chain has TRBV4-1 and TRBJ2-2, with 7 positions matching TRBD2. CDR3 residues: CASSPLRGETGELFF. The CDR3 nucleotides are TGCGCCAGCAGCCCCCTTCGGGGGGAGACCGGGGAGCTGTTTTTT.